The rows below give T cell receptor beta chains drawn from one sample of a study of cytomegalovirus exposure and HLA in healthy donors. Libraries were prepared by immunoSEQ multiplex PCR; TCRdb keeps only in-frame clonotypes and omits some of them. Altogether 95,000 to 100,000 clones are present, roughly 80% being singletons, with the ten largest covering roughly 8%. Material for sequencing was PBMCs. The source is a female donor in good health and CMV-seronegative. Both conserved end residues are part of each CDR3. The D gene is left open where the match is weak. Clone size, where shown, is once, few, many, or a class for clones that have expanded.

TGCAGCGTTGATTCGCTGAGGGAGACCCAGTACTTC CSVDSLRETQYF once TRBJ2-5 12 NA TRBV29-1
TGTGCCAGCAGCCCGGGGAACAACTTTTATGGCTACACCTTC CASSPGNNFYGYTF NA TRBJ1-2 14 NA TRBV9
TGTGCCAGCAGCTTAGCGTGGCAGGGGCTTTTGGGAGAGACCCAGTACTTC CASSLAWQGLLGETQYF once TRBJ2-5 17 NA TRBV7-6
TGTGCCAGCAGTGCATCGGACAGAGGTCGAGGTGAAAAACTGTTTTTT CASSASDRGRGEKLFF NA TRBJ1-4 16 NA TRBV25-1
TGTGCCAGCAGCTTAGTCAACCGACAGTCTGATACGCAGTATTTT CASSLVNRQSDTQYF once TRBJ2-3 15 NA TRBV7-9
TGTGCCAGCAGCTTAACTCCGAACAGGGGGCACACTGAAGCTTTCTTT CASSLTPNRGHTEAFF NA TRBJ1-1 16 TRBD1 TRBV11-1
TGTGCCAGTAGGAACAGGGGGCAGACCGGGGAGCTGTTTTTT CASRNRGQTGELFF NA TRBJ2-2 14 TRBD1 TRBV19
TGCGCCAGCAGCTATGAGGGGGCGAACACCGGGGAGCTGTTTTTT CASSYEGANTGELFF NA TRBJ2-2 15 NA TRBV5-1
TGTGCCAGCAGTTTATCAGGGGGCGACTATGGCTACACCTTC CASSLSGGDYGYTF NA TRBJ1-2 14 TRBD1 TRBV28
TGTGCCAGCAGTGACCCTAATAAACCCGGCTACACCTTC CASSDPNKPGYTF NA TRBJ1-2 13 NA TRBV6-1
TGTGCCAGCAGTTCCCTTCTCTCGGGCAGGGGGCGGGAAGCTTTCTTT CASSSLLSGRGREAFF NA TRBJ1-1 16 TRBD1 TRBV27
TGTGCCAGCAGTCCCCTGGGCAGGGTGGTAGAAGAGCAGTACTTC CASSPLGRVVEEQYF NA TRBJ2-7 15 NA TRBV7-2
TGTGCCAGCAGTTTACGGCAGTCGGGGGAAAAACTGTTTTTT CASSLRQSGEKLFF NA TRBJ1-4 14 NA TRBV28
TGTGCCAGCACCGGGAGGCCGCGCACAGATACGCAGTATTTT CASTGRPRTDTQYF few TRBJ2-3 14 TRBD2 TRBV6-1
TGTGCCAGCAGCTTAAGGGGAGGGACTGAAGCTTTCTTT CASSLRGGTEAFF NA TRBJ1-1 13 NA TRBV7-3
TGTGCCAGCAGCAGGGACACCTCGCGAGGCTATGGCTACACCTTC CASSRDTSRGYGYTF NA TRBJ1-2 15 NA TRBV27
TGTGCCAGCAGCTTGATTTTCATTCCGAGCTCCTACGAGCAGTACTTC CASSLIFIPSSYEQYF NA TRBJ2-7 16 NA TRBV5-5
TGTGCCAGTAGTATGTCGAGGACAGGTTCTTACGAGCAGTACTTC CASSMSRTGSYEQYF NA TRBJ2-7 15 TRBD1 TRBV19
TGCAGCGATGGCGGGCCATCCACAGATACGCAGTATTTT CSDGGPSTDTQYF few TRBJ2-3 13 NA TRBV29-1
TGTGCCAGCAGTTTCTCCCCGGGAGATAGCTACGAGCAGTACTTC CASSFSPGDSYEQYF NA TRBJ2-7 15 NA TRBV28
TGTGCCAGCAGCTTGGGACAGGGCTTCGGGACAGATACGCAGTATTTT CASSLGQGFGTDTQYF NA TRBJ2-3 16 TRBD1 TRBV5-6
TGCAGTGCTCCAGGGGGTTCAGAAGCTTTCTTT CSAPGGSEAFF NA TRBJ1-1 11 TRBD1 TRBV20-1
TGTGCCAGCTCACCAGCGTCTACTAGCGGGTCCCACGAGCAGTACTTC CASSPASTSGSHEQYF NA TRBJ2-7 16 TRBD2 TRBV18
TGTGCCAGCTCCCTGACTAGCGGCCACCAGTATTTT CASSLTSGHQYF few TRBJ2-3 12 TRBD2 TRBV27
TGTGCCAGTAGACACCGACAGGGCTTTGCAACTAATGAAAAACTGTTTTTT CASRHRQGFATNEKLFF NA TRBJ1-4 17 TRBD1 TRBV19
TGTGCCAGTAGTATAGTAGCAGGCTCCAGCGGTCGGCCCCAGCATTTT CASSIVAGSSGRPQHF NA TRBJ1-5 16 NA TRBV19
TGTGCCAGCAGTTACTCGGGCGGGACCTACGAGCAGTACTTC CASSYSGGTYEQYF many TRBJ2-7 14 NA TRBV6-6
TGTGCCAGCAGATCAAGCGGGAGCTCAGATACGCAGTATTTT CASRSSGSSDTQYF NA TRBJ2-3 14 TRBD2 TRBV6-1
TGTGCCAGCAGCTTGGTAACCCAGCGGGGTTTCGATACGCAGTATTTT CASSLVTQRGFDTQYF NA TRBJ2-3 16 TRBD2 TRBV5-4
TGTGCCAGCAGCTTGGCCAATGCGGGGAGCATTAGGCGAAACACCATATATTTT CASSLANAGSIRRNTIYF NA TRBJ1-3 18 NA TRBV5-6
TGTGCCAGCAGTGAAACGCTAGCGGAAGAGACCCAGTACTTC CASSETLAEETQYF few TRBJ2-5 14 TRBD2 TRBV2
TGCGCCAGCAGCTTGGTAACAGGGATGCAAACAGATACGCAGTATTTT CASSLVTGMQTDTQYF NA TRBJ2-3 16 NA TRBV5-1
TGTGCCAGTGAAACCTGGGGCGGCCTCCGGAACACTGAAGCTTTCTTT CASETWGGLRNTEAFF NA TRBJ1-1 16 NA TRBV19
TGTGCCAGCAGCCCCCGCCTAGCGGGGGTTTCCATCCGCTCCTACAATGAGCAGTTCTTC CASSPRLAGVSIRSYNEQFF NA TRBJ2-1 20 TRBD2 TRBV28
TGCGCCAGCAGCTTGGGTGACAGGGACACCGGGGAGCTGTTTTTT CASSLGDRDTGELFF few TRBJ2-2 15 TRBD1 TRBV5-1
TGTGCCAGCTCACCAACAGGGGCCGCTAACTACGAGCAGTACTTC CASSPTGAANYEQYF NA TRBJ2-7 15 TRBD1 TRBV18
TGCGCCAGCAGCTTTCGACAGGGAGCAGATACGCAGTATTTT CASSFRQGADTQYF NA TRBJ2-3 14 TRBD1 TRBV4-1
TGCGCCAGCAGCTCTTGGACAGGGGTCAATTCAGTAGCTTTCTTT CASSSWTGVNSVAFF NA TRBJ1-1 15 TRBD1 TRBV5-1
TGTGCCAGCAGTGATCAGCTAGTAGATCGTGAGCAGTTCTTC CASSDQLVDREQFF NA TRBJ2-1 14 NA TRBV6-1
TGCGCCAGCAGCGGGAGCGGGGGGCGGAACACTGAAGCTTTCTTT CASSGSGGRNTEAFF NA TRBJ1-1 15 NA TRBV10-1
TGTGCCAGCAGTGAAGGTTGGCGGGATGGCTACACCTTC CASSEGWRDGYTF NA TRBJ1-2 13 NA TRBV6-1
TGTGCCAGCAGTGGACAGGCCCGGAATTCACCCCTCCACTTT CASSGQARNSPLHF NA TRBJ1-6 14 NA TRBV2
TGTGCCAGCAGTTACAGCGGCTACAATGAGCAGTTCTTC CASSYSGYNEQFF NA TRBJ2-1 13 NA TRBV6-5
TGTGCCAGTAGGATGACCCCGGGACAGGGCAGCTATGGCTACACCTTC CASRMTPGQGSYGYTF NA TRBJ1-2 16 TRBD1 TRBV19
TGTGCCAGCTCACCACTTAGCGGGGGGGTTTACAATGAGCAGTTCTTC CASSPLSGGVYNEQFF NA TRBJ2-1 16 TRBD2 TRBV18
TGTGCCAGCAGCTTGGCGAGAGAGACCCAGTACTTC CASSLARETQYF few TRBJ2-5 12 NA TRBV5-6
TGTTCCAGCAGCGTCGAGCGGATAAATGAAAAACTGTTTTTT CSSSVERINEKLFF NA TRBJ1-4 14 NA TRBV7-9
TGTGCCAGCAGACATCCCATCGGACTAGCGGGATTAAGCTCCTACAATGAGCAGTTCTTC CASRHPIGLAGLSSYNEQFF NA TRBJ2-1 20 TRBD2 TRBV28
TGTGCCAGCAGTTACCTTCCTCGACAGGGGAAGGTCTACACCTTC CASSYLPRQGKVYTF NA TRBJ1-2 15 TRBD1 TRBV6-5
TGTGCCAGTAGCGGGACTGCGGGGGCCGAGCAGTACTTC CASSGTAGAEQYF NA TRBJ2-7 13 NA TRBV19
TGTGCCAGCAGCCAGTCGGGACAGGGAGTGAGTTATTCACCCCTCCACTTT CASSQSGQGVSYSPLHF NA TRBJ1-6 17 TRBD1 TRBV27
TGTGCCAGTAGTAGGGTGACAGGGGAGACCGGGGAGCTGTTTTTT CASSRVTGETGELFF NA TRBJ2-2 15 TRBD1 TRBV19
TGTGCCAGCAGTGAAAGGATAGGGACTAGCGGGAACATTCAGTACTTC CASSERIGTSGNIQYF NA TRBJ2-4 16 TRBD2 TRBV25-1